This T cell receptor beta chain was captured by sequencing in a study of T cells in Graves' hyperthyroidism and ophthalmopathy. General study points: The model made its ophthalmopathy prediction, and onset followed a median 6.5 months later. In simple terms, a model built on 13 V-J features told ophthalmopathy apart from stable hyperthyroidism.

Diagnosis rested on symptoms, serum thyroxine and TRAb, thyroid ultrasound, and orbital computed tomography. The investigators amplified TCR beta CDR3 regions from RNA transcripts. Initially, a first-round RT-PCR of the TCR CDR3 employed the HTBI primer set. TCRdb re-analysed the multiplex PCR reads in MiXCR, keeping a single row per CDR3 protein. The repertoire holds some 340,000 distinct CDR3 sequences, with 12% to 15% as singletons. Germline values: CDR1 SEHNR, CDR2 FQNEAQ (reference sequence). CDR3 length: 14 residues. V lost 0 bases and J lost 6, with 8 bases in between. This clonotype was seen many times. Antigen: not known.

The chain recombines TRBV7-9 with TRBJ2-2; no reliable D call. The receptor's source is a woman aged 40 to 55 with Graves' ophthalmopathy. The source material was blood. CDR3 sequence: CASSLASISGELFF. CDR3 sequence (DNA): TGTGCCAGCAGCTTAGCGTCCATCTCCGGGGAGCTGTTTTTT.